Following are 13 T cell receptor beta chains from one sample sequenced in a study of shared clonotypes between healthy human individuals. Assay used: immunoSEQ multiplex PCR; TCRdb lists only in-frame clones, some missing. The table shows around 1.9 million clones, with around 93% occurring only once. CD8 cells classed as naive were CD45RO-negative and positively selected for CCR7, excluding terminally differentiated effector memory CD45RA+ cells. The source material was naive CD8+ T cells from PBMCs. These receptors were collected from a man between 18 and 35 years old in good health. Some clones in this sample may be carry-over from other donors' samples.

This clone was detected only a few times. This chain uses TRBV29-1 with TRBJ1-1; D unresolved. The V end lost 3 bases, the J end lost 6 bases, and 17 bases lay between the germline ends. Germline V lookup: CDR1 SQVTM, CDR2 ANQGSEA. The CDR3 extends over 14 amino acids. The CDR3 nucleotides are TGCAGCGTTGACGATGGGATATCCTTGCCTGAAGCTTTCTTT. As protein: CSVDDGISLPEAFF. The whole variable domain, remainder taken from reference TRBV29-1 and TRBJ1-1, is SAVISQKPSRDICQRGTSLTIQCQVDSQVTMMFWYRQQPGQSLTLIATANQGSEATYESGFVIDKFPISRPNLTFSTLTVSNMSPEDSSIYLCSVDDGISLPEAFFGQGTRLTVV.

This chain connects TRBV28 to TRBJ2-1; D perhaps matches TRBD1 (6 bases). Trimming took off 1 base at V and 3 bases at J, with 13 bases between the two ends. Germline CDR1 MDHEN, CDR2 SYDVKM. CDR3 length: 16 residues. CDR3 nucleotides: TGTGCCAGCAGTTTATCCCGGGACAACTACTACAATGAGCAGTTCTTC. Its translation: CASSLSRDNYYNEQFF.

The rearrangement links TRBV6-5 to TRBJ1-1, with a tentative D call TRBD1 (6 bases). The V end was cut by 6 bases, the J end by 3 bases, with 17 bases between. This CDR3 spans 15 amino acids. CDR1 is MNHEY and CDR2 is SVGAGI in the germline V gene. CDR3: CASSQEGGRYTEAFF. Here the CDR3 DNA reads TGTGCCAGCAGCCAGGAGGGGGGGCGATACACTGAAGCTTTCTTT.

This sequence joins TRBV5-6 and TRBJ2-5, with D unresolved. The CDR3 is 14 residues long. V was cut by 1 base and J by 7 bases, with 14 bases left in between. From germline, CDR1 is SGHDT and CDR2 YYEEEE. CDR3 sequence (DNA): TGTGCCAGCAGCTTGCCTGGACCAGGAAGGACCCAGTACTTC. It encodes CASSLPGPGRTQYF.

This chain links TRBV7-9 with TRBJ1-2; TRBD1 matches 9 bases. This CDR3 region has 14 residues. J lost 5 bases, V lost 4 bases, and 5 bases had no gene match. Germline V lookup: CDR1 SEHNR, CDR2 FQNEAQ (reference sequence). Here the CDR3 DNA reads TGTGCCAGCAGCTCCACTGGACAGGGGTATGGCTACACCTTC. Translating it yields CASSSTGQGYGYTF.

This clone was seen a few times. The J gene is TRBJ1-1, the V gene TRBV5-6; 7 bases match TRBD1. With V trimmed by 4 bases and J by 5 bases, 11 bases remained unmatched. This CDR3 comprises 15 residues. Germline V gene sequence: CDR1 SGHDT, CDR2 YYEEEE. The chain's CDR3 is CASSEGNRGGTEAFF. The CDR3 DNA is TGTGCCAGCAGCGAGGGGAACAGGGGCGGGACTGAAGCTTTCTTT.

CDR3 loop: CASSGGGASYNEQFF. CDR3 coding DNA: TGTGCCAGCAGCGGCGGCGGGGCCTCCTACAATGAGCAGTTCTTC. V is TRBV9 and J is TRBJ2-1; a possible D gene is TRBD2 (6 bases). Germline-derived CDR1 and CDR2 are SGDLS and YYNGEE. Between the trimmed V and J ends, which lost 3 bases and 0 bases, there was a span of 10 bases. This CDR3 has 15 residues.

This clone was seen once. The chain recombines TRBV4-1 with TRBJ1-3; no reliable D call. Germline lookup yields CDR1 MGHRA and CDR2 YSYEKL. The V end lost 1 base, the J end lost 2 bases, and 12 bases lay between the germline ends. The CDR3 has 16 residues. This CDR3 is CASSQVGLLAGNTIYF. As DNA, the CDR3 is TGCGCCAGCAGCCAAGTCGGACTCTTAGCTGGAAACACCATATATTTT.

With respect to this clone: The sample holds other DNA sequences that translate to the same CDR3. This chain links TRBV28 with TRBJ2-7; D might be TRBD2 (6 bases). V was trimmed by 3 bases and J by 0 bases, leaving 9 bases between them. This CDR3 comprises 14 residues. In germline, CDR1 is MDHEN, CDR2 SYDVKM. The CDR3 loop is CASSFGTDSYEQYF. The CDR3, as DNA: TGTGCCAGCAGTTTTGGGACTGACTCCTACGAGCAGTACTTC.

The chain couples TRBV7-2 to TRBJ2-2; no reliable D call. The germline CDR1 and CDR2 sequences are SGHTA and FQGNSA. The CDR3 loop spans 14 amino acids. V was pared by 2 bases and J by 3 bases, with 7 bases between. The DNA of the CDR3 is TGTGCCAGCAGCTTAATTCTAGACACCGGGGAGCTGTTTTTT. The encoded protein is CASSLILDTGELFF.

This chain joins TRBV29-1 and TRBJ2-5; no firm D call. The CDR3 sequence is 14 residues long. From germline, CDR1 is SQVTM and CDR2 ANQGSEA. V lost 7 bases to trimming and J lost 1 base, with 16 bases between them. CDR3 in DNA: TGCAGCGCGTACCCTGGCGGCCCCCAAGAGACCCAGTACTTC. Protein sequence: CSAYPGGPQETQYF. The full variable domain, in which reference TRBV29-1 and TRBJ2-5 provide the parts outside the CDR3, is SAVISQKPSRDICQRGTSLTIQCQVDSQVTMMFWYRQQPGQSLTLIATANQGSEATYESGFVIDKFPISRPNLTFSTLTVSNMSPEDSSIYLCSAYPGGPQETQYFGPGTRLLVL.

Here the CDR3 reads CASSILAGGPNEQFF. The CDR3 region has the DNA TGTGCCAGCAGTATTTTAGCGGGAGGGCCGAATGAGCAGTTCTTC. The chain employs TRBV28 and TRBJ2-1; TRBD2 agrees at 11 bases. This CDR3 is built from 15 residues. The V gene's germline CDR1 is MDHEN and CDR2 SYDVKM. V shed 5 bases, J shed 7 bases, and the junction held 7 bases outside the gene matches.

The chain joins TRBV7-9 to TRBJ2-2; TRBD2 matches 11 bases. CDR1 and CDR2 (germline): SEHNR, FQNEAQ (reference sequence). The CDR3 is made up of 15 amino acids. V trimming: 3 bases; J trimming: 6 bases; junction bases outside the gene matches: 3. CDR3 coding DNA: TGTGCCAGCAGCTTGACTAGCGGGAAACCCGGGGAGCTGTTTTTT. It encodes CASSLTSGKPGELFF.